Given below is one TCR beta chain in context. The entry originates in a study of blood T cell repertoires in COVID-19. The participants were between roughly 18 and 100 years old and came from 20 to 30 US areas. Some clones are missing from TCRdb's copy, which holds only in-frame ones; the method was immunoSEQ multiplex PCR. The sample has under 200,000 clones; over 70% are singletons. The CDR3 length is 13 residues. V lost 9 bases, J lost 3 bases, and 9 bases lay in between. Germline V lookup: CDR1 SEHNR, CDR2 FQNEAQ (reference sequence). The chain is built from TRBV7-9 and TRBJ1-6; D may be TRBD1 (6 bases). This clonotype originated in a woman aged 40 to 50 with acute COVID-19. The sample taken for sequencing was PBMCs or T cells enriched from blood (not recorded which). The CDR3 bases are TGTGCCAGTACAGGGAGCTATAATTCACCCCTCCACTTT. Its translation is CASTGSYNSPLHF.